Below, 16 T cell receptor beta chains from the same sample are listed, as sequenced in a study of prognosis after radiotherapy for stage I lung cancer. The TCR beta CDR3 region was amplified from genomic DNA, with two rounds of multiplex PCR being used for the amplification. Round-one PCR had primers specific to each TRBV and TRBJ gene. TCRdb processed the multiplex PCR reads anew with MiXCR; each CDR3 protein has one entry. There are more than 30,000 distinct CDR3 sequences in the sample; over 40% occur only once, and approximately 15% lies in the top ten. The material was PBMCs, obtained before or after stereotactic body radiation therapy (not recorded which). The receptors were gathered from a donor aged 50 or older with non-small cell lung cancer.

Remarks on this clonotype: A read error is possible here, since a much larger clone lies one base away. The chain recombines TRBV10-3 with TRBJ1-5; 7 positions match TRBD1. Germline loops: CDR1 ENHRY, CDR2 SYGVKD. CDR3 length: 16 residues. The CDR3, as DNA: TGTGCCATCAGTGTGACGGACAGGCAGGAAAATCAGCCCCAGCGTTTT. As protein: CAISVTDRQENQPQRF.

This clonotype was recorded at least ten times. This rearrangement joins TRBV6-1 to TRBJ2-2; TRBD2 agrees at 13 bases. This CDR3 is built from 18 residues. After removal of 4 bases from V and 2 bases from J, the junction contained 7 bases not matched to a gene. Germline V gives CDR1 MNHNS, CDR2 SASEGT. The CDR3 DNA is TGTGCCAGCAGTGCACTAGCGGGGGGGCCTGAAAACACCGGGGAGCTGTTTTTT. This gives the protein CASSALAGGPENTGELFF.

The chain uses TRBV12-3 or TRBV12-4 and TRBJ2-3, with unresolved D. This CDR3 has 14 amino acids. V lost 5 bases and J 2 bases, leaving 11 bases between the germline ends. This CDR3 reads CASSLVLLTDTQYF. The CDR3 nucleotides read TGTGCCAGCAGTCTTGTACTTCTCACAGATACGCAGTATTTT.

This chain links TRBV18 with TRBJ2-1; TRBD1 is a possible D gene (6 bases). Germline V CDR1 and CDR2: KGHSH, LQKENI. V gave up 3 bases and J gave up 5 bases, with 11 bases separating them. The CDR3 has 14 residues. In DNA, the CDR3 is TGTGCCAGCTCACCTGGACAGAACAACAATGAGCAGTTCTTC. It translates to CASSPGQNNNEQFF.

This clonotype appeared a single time. The chain couples TRBV30 to TRBJ1-2; 7 nucleotides line up with TRBD1. The CDR3 consists of 14 residues. J gave up 9 bases and V 3 bases, and 13 bases lay outside the gene matches. Germline V CDR1 and CDR2: GTSNPN, SVGIG (reference sequence). Here the CDR3 reads CAWRIQGSVYCYTF. For the CDR3, the DNA is TGTGCCTGGAGAATACAGGGGAGTGTTTATTGCTACACCTTC.

A single count supports this clonotype. V is TRBV2 and J is TRBJ1-3; D remains unclear. The CDR3 is 12 amino acids. Trimming shortened V by 8 bases and J by 4 bases, and 9 bases separated the two germline ends. Per germline, CDR1 SNHLY and CDR2 FYNNEI. DNA for the CDR3: TGTGCCAGCCGGGTGTCGGGAAACACCATATATTTT. It codes for CASRVSGNTIYF.

In this sample, this clonotype turned up many times. This chain links TRBV7-9 with TRBJ1-2; TRBD1 matches 8 bases. The junction had 9 bases not matched to a gene; V was cut back by 2 bases and J by 7 bases. The CDR3 is 15 amino acids. Looked up from germline, CDR1 is SEHNR and CDR2 is FQNEAQ (reference sequence). CDR3: CASSLTGQGGRGYTF. The CDR3 region has the DNA TGTGCCAGCAGCTTAACCGGACAGGGTGGACGTGGCTACACCTTC.

This clonotype was counted many times. The V call is TRBV20-1, the J call TRBJ2-3; 9 bases line up with TRBD1. Germline V gives CDR1 DFQATT, CDR2 SNEGSKA (reference sequence). The length of the CDR3 is 16 residues. J gave up 6 bases and V 5 bases, and 15 bases lay outside the gene matches. CDR3 sequence reads: CSADRQGEGLVDTQYF. Written as DNA, the CDR3 is TGCAGTGCTGATAGACAGGGGGAAGGCCTCGTGGATACGCAGTATTTT.

V usage is TRBV10-3 and J usage is TRBJ2-2; the D is unclear. Between the trimmed V and J ends, which lost 10 bases and 7 bases, there was a span of 16 bases. The CDR3 loop spans 13 amino acids. Germline V gene data show CDR1 as ENHRY and CDR2 as SYGVKD. CDR3 sequence reads: CATPVGSIGELFF. The CDR3 DNA reads as TGTGCCACCCCGGTAGGGTCGATCGGGGAGCTGTTTTTT.

This sequence joins TRBV7-9 and TRBJ2-5, with a possible D match to TRBD2 (6 bases). V lost 3 bases, J lost 7 bases, and 9 bases lay in between. Germline V gives CDR1 SEHNR, CDR2 FQNEAQ (reference sequence). This CDR3 contains 12 residues. CDR3 amino acids: CASSFDGGTQYF. The CDR3 coding sequence is TGTGCCAGCAGCTTCGACGGGGGGACCCAGTACTTC.

There are many counts of this clonotype. This chain uses TRBV4-1 with TRBJ1-4; D perhaps matches TRBD1 (5 bases). V was cut by 2 bases and J by 0 bases, with 7 bases left in between. Germline CDR1 reads MGHRA; CDR2 reads YSYEKL. The CDR3 is 15 amino acids. The CDR3 DNA is TGCGCCAGCAGCCAATGGGGGGCAACTAATGAAAAACTGTTTTTT. Translation: CASSQWGATNEKLFF.

This clonotype was seen many times. The V and J genes are TRBV12-3 or TRBV12-4 and TRBJ2-1; 7 bases map to TRBD1. Trimming at V came to 1 base and at J to 5 bases, leaving 2 bases not matched to a gene. CDR3 length: 14 residues. Written as DNA, the CDR3 is TGTGCCAGCAGTTTAGGGGGGACAGACAATGAGCAGTTCTTC. This codes for CASSLGGTDNEQFF.

The chain is built from TRBV6-2 or TRBV6-3 and TRBJ2-1; 8 positions agree with TRBD2. Germline V gives CDR1 MNHEY, CDR2 SVGEGT. This CDR3 is 15 amino acids long. The J segment lost 13 bases and the V segment lost 0 bases, leaving 11 bases of the junction unmatched. CDR3 residues: CASSYSAGGPSYQFF. CDR3 nucleotide sequence: TGTGCCAGCAGTTACTCGGCGGGGGGCCCGTCGTATCAGTTCTTC.

This clonotype was seen a handful of times. It is likely a read error: a sequence one base away is far more abundant. The rearrangement joins TRBV6-2 or TRBV6-3 to TRBJ1-2; 7 nucleotides agree with TRBD1. V dropped 5 bases and J dropped 8; count of bases not matched to a gene: 14. Germline V gene sequence: CDR1 MNHEY, CDR2 SVGEGT. The CDR3 is 15 amino acids. The CDR3 region is CASSEELEGASGYTF. The CDR3, as DNA: TGTGCCAGCAGTGAAGAGCTAGAGGGGGCGAGCGGCTACACCTTC.

J is TRBJ2-7 and V is TRBV6-1; D might be TRBD1 (8 bases). Germline loops: CDR1 MNHNS, CDR2 SASEGT. This CDR3 is built from 14 residues. V shed 8 bases and J shed 0 bases, with 14 bases lying between them. DNA of the CDR3: TGTGCCAGCGGGAGGGACAGGAGCTCCTACGAGCAGTACTTC. It codes for CASGRDRSSYEQYF.

V gene TRBV12-3 or TRBV12-4 combines with J gene TRBJ2-1; 9 bases are shared with TRBD2. This CDR3 is built from 16 residues. Unmatched junction bases numbered 15, after V lost 8 bases and J lost 7 bases. The CDR3 spells CASRFRGAGGGNEQFF. CDR3 DNA sequence: TGTGCCAGCCGATTCCGGGGAGCGGGAGGCGGGAATGAGCAGTTCTTC.